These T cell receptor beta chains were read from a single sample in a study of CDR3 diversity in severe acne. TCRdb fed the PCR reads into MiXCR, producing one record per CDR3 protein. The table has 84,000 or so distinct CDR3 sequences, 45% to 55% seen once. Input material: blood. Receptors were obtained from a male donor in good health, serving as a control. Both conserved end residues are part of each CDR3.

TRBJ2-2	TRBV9	CASSVDPIGGELFF
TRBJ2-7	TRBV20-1	CSPGEQGPYEQYF
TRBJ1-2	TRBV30	CAWSARQGKNYGCTF
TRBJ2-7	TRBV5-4	CASSLWSGTAPYEQYF
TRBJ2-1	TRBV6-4	CASSDSTSGRVNEQFF
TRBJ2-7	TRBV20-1	CSAFPGQGAYEQYF
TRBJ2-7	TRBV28	CASSRQGAYEQYF
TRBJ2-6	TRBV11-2	CASSLTGSPGANVLTF
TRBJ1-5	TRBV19	CASRRTNRPQHF
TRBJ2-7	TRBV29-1	CSVAATGLIF
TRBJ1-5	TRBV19	CASSIDDFNSAGQPQHF
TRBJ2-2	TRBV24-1	CATSDFRQGGELFF
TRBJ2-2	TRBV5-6	CASRPNTGELFF
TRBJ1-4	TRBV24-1	CATGTGRIGEKLFF
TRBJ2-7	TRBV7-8	CASSFPAGTGLREQYF
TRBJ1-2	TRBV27	CASSLRGSNYGYTF
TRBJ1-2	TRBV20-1	CSAQGGTEYGYTF
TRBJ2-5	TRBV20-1	CSARDRRESQETQYF
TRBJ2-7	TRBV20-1	CSAHRDGSDEQYF
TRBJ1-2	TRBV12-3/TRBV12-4	CASAYRVSNYGYTF
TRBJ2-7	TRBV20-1	CSAVPPAGGRAYEQYF
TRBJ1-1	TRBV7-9	CASSRHSEGGTEAFF
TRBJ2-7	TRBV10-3	CASSASKGATYEQYF
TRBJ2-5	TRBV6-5	CASSRGLAGRETQYF
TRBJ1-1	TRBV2	CASTGGEAFF
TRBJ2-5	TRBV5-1	CASSQSSGNRETQYF
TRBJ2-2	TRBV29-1	CSVVKGGTGELFF
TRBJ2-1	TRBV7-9	CAGHYERANEQFF
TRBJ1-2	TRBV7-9	CASSLSRNYGYTF
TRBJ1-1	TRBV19	CASRGGEGTEAFF
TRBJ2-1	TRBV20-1	CSAWSVGGSGEQFF
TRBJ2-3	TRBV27	CASRHDLTGVRDTQYF
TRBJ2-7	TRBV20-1	CSARENNYEQYF
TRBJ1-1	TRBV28	CASSLSSEAFF
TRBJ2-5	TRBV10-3	CAISGKTGALAETQYF
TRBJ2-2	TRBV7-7	CANSPQGARELFF
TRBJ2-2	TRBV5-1	CASSLGTGTGELFF
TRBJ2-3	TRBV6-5	CASSEGTSESTDTQYF
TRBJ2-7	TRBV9	CASSMEGTAEQYF
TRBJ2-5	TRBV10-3	CAISGGQQETQYF
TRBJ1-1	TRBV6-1	CASSETRGGKNTEAFF
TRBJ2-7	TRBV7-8	CASSISRRIDPIPAHEQYF
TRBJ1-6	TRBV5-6	CASSSGQGNSPFHF
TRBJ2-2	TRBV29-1	CSVGAGVHGELFF
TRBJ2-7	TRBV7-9	CASSDSRQPLGTSYEQYF
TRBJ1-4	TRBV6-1	CASSEAGPGKLFF
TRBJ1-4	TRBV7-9	CASSLQELGEKLFF
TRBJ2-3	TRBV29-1	CSARGLAGGWGDTQYF
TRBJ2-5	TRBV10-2	CASSGQGGTQYF
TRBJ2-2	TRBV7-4	CASSLGQAGVYTGELFF
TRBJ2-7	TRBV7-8	CASSPVAGETYEQYF
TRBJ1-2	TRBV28	CASSLTGISYGYTF
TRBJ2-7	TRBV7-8	CASSLQPGLLYEQYF
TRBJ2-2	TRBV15	CATRSGAGELFF
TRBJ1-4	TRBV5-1	CASSPNAVTGATNEKLFF
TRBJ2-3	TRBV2	CASSGTSEATDTQYF
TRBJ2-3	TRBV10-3	CAISEEDTQYF
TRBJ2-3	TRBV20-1	CSADKREGGDTQYF
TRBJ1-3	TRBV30	CAWSAGLNTIYF